The clone carrying this T cell receptor (beta chain) showed up just a few times. The target antigen is unknown. This entry belongs to a study of T cells in localized non-small cell lung cancer. Study results and limitations: Paired adjacent lung recovered a median approximately 62 of the top 100 tumor clones.

The assay was immunoSEQ multiplex PCR, and TCRdb's table has in-frame clones only and misses some. Found here are about 130,000 clones, 89% of them singletons; the top ten hold approximately 1.7%. The ends were cut back, 7 bases at V and 0 bases at J, with 3 bases in the middle. The V gene's germline CDR1 is SNHLY and CDR2 FYNNEI. The CDR3 sequence is 11 residues long. The sample here was peripheral blood, taken before any cancer treatment. The genes are TRBV2 and TRBJ1-1; no clear D. This TCR was recovered from an older female donor with stage I lung adenocarcinoma. DNA for the CDR3: TGTGCCAGCATGCTGAACACTGAAGCTTTCTTT. Translated: CASMLNTEAFF.